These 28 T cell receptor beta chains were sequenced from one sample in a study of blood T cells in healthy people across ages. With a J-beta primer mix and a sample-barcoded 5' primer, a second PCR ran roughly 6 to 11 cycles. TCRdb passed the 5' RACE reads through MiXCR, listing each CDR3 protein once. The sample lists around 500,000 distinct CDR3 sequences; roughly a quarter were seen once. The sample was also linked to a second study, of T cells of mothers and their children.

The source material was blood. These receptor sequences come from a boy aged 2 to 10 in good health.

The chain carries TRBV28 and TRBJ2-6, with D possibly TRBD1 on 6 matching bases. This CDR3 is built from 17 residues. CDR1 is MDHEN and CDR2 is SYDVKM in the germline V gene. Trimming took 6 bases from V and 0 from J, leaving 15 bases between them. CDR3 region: CASRSRDTRSGANVLTF. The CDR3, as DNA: TGTGCCAGCAGGTCTAGGGACACACGCTCTGGGGCCAACGTCCTGACTTTC.

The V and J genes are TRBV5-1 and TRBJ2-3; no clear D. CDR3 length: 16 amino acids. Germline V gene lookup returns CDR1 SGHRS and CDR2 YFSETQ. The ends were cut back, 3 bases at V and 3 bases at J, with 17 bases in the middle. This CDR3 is CASSWRPPVLTDTQYF. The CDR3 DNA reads TGCGCCAGCAGCTGGCGCCCCCCCGTCCTGACAGATACGCAGTATTTT. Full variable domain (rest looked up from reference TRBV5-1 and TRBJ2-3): KAGVTQTPRYLIKTRGQQVTLSCSPISGHRSVSWYQQTPGQGLQFLFEYFSETQRNKGNFPGRFSGRQFSNSRSEMNVSTLELGDSALYLCASSWRPPVLTDTQYFGPGTRLTVL.

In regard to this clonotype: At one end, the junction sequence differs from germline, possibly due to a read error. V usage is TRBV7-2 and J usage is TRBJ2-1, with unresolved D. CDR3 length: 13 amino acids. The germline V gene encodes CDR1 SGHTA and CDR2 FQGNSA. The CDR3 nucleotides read TGTGCCAGCAGCTTACATTTCGGCCCCACTAAGTACTTC. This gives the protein CASSLHFGPTKYF.

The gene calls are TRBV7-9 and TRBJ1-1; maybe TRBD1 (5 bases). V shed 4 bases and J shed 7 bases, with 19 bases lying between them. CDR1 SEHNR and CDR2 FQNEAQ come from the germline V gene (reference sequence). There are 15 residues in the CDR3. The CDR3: CASSYSRGSKVEAFF. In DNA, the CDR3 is TGTGCCAGCAGCTACTCACGGGGGAGTAAGGTTGAAGCTTTCTTT.

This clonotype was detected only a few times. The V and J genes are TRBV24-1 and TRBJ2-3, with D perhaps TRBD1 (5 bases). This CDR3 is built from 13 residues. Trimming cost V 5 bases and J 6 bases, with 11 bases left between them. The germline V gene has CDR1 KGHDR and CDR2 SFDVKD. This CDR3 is CATSGGSGDTQYF. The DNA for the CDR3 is TGTGCCACCAGTGGGGGCTCGGGTGATACGCAGTATTTT.

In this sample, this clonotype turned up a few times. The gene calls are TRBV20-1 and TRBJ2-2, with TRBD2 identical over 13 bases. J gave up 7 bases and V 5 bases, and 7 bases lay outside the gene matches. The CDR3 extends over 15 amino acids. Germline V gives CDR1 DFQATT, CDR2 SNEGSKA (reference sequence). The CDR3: CSAPGLAGAHGELFF. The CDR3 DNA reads TGCAGTGCTCCTGGACTAGCGGGAGCCCACGGGGAGCTGTTTTTT.

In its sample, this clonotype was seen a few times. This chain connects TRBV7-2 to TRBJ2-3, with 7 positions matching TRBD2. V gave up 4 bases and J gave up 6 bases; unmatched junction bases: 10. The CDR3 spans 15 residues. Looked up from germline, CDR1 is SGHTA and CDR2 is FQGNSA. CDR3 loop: CASSSARTSSDTQYF. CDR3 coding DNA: TGTGCCAGCAGCTCGGCTAGGACTAGTTCGGATACGCAGTATTTT. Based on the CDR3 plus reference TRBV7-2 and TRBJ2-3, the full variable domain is GAGVSQSPSNKVTEKGKDVELRCDPISGHTALYWYRQSLGQGLEFLIYFQGNSAPDKSGLPSDRFSAERTGGSVSTLTIQRTQQEDSAVYLCASSSARTSSDTQYFGPGTRLTVL.

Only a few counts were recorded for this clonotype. The chain's CDR3 is CASSRVRGPRETQYF. CDR3 sequence (DNA): TGTGCCAGCAGCCGGGTGAGGGGTCCAAGAGAGACCCAGTACTTC. The chain recombines TRBV11-2 with TRBJ2-5; D might be TRBD1 or TRBD2, each matching 5 bases. This CDR3 comprises 15 residues. CDR1 is SGHAT and CDR2 is FQNNGV in the germline V gene. V shed 5 bases and J shed 4 bases, with 17 bases lying between them.

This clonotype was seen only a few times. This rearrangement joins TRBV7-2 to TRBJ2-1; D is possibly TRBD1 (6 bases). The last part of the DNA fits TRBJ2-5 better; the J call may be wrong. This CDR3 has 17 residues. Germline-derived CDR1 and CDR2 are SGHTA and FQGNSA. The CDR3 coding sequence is TGTGCCAGCAGCTTAGTAAATCTGGGGGCGAGGCGAGAGACCCAGTACTTC. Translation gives CASSLVNLGARRETQYF.

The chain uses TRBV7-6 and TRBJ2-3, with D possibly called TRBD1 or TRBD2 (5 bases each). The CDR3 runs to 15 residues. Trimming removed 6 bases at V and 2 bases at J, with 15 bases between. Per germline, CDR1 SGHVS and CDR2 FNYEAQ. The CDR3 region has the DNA TGTGCCAGCAGTCCGTATGGGGGATCCACAGATACGCAGTATTTT. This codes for CASSPYGGSTDTQYF.

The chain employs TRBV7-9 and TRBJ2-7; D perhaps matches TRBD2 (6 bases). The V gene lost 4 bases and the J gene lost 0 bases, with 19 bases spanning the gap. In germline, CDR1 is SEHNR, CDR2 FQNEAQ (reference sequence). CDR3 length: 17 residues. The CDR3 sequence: CASSSGVGRGLSYEQYF. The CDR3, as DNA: TGTGCCAGCAGCTCCGGAGTGGGGCGGGGCCTCTCCTACGAGCAGTACTTC.

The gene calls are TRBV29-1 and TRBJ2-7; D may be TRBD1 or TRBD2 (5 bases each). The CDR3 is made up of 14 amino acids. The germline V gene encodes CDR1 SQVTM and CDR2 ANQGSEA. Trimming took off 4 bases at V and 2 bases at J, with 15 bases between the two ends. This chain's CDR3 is CSVVFGTATYEQYF. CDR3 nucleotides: TGCAGCGTTGTTTTCGGGACCGCCACCTACGAGCAGTACTTC.

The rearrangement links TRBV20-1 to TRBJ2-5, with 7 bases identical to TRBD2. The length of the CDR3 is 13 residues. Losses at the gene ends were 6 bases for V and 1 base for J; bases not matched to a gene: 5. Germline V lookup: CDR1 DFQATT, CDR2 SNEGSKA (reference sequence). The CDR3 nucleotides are TGCAGTGCGGATTCTAGCGGCCAAGAGACCCAGTACTTC. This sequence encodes CSADSSGQETQYF.

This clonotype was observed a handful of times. In DNA form, the CDR3 reads TGCGCCAGCCAAACCCGGGGGGCTAGCGGGAGGATCGTACCCTACGAGCAGTACTTC. Encoded protein: CASQTRGASGRIVPYEQYF. The chain is built from TRBV10-1 and TRBJ2-7; TRBD2 aligns across 11 bases. The CDR3 length is 19 residues. V lost 8 bases, J lost 2 bases, and 20 bases stayed unmatched. The germline gives CDR1 WNHNN, CDR2 SYGVQD (reference sequence).

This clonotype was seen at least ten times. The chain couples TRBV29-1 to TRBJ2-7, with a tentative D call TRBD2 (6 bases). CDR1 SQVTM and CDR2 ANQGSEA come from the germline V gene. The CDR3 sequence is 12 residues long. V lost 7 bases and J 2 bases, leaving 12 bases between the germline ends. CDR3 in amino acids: CSGWDSTYEQYF. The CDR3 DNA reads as TGCAGCGGATGGGACTCCACCTACGAGCAGTACTTC.

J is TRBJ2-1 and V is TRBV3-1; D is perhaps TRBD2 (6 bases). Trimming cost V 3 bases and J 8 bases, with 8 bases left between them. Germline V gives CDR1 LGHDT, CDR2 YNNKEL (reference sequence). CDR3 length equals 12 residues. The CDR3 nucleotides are TGTGCCAGCAGCCAGGCTAGCGATGAGCAGTTCTTC. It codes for CASSQASDEQFF.

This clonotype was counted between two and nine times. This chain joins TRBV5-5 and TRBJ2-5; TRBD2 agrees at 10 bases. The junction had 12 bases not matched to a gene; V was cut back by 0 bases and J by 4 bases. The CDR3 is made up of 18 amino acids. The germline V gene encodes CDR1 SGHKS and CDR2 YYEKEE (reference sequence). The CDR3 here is CASSLASGGRLQGETQYF. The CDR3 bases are TGTGCCAGCAGCTTGGCTAGCGGGGGCCGCCTCCAAGGAGAGACCCAGTACTTC.

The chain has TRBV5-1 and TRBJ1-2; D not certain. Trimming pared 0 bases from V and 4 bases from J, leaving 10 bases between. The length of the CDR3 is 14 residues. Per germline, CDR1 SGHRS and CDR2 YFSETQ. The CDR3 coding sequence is TGCGCCAGCAGCTTGGGTGGCGGCGGCTATGGCTACACCTTC. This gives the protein CASSLGGGGYGYTF.

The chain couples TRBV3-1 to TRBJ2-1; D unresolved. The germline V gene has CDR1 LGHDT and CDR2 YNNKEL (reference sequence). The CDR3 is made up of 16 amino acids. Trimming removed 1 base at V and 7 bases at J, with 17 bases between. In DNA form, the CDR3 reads TGTGCCAGCAGCCAAGGGGTCGATTTAGTGGAGAATGAGCAGTTCTTC. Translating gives CASSQGVDLVENEQFF.

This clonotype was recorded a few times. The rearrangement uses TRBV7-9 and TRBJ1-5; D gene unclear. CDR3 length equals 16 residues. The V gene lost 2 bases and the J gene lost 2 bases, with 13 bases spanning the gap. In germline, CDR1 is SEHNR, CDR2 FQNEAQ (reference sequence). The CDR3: CASSLNEGSGNQPQHF. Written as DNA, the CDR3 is TGTGCCAGCAGCTTAAATGAGGGTTCGGGCAATCAGCCCCAGCATTTT.

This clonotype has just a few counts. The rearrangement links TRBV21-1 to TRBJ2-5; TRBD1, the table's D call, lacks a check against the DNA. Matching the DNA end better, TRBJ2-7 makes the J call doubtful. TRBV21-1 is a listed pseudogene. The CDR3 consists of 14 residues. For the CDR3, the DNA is TGTGCCAGCAGCGACCGGGACAACGGCTACGAGCAGTACTTC. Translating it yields CASSDRDNGYEQYF.

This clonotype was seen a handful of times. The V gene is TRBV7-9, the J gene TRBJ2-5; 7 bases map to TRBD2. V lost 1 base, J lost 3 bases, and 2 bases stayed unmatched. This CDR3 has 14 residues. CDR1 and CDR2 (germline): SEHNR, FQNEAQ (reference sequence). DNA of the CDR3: TGTGCCAGCAGCTTAGAGCTAGCGGAAGAGACCCAGTACTTC. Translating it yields CASSLELAEETQYF.

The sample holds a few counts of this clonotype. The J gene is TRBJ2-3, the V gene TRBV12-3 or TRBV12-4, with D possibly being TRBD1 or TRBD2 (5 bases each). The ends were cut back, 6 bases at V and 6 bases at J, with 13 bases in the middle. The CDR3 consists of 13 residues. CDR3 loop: CASSFQGDDTQYF. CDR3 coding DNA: TGTGCCAGCAGCTTCCAAGGGGACGATACGCAGTATTTT.

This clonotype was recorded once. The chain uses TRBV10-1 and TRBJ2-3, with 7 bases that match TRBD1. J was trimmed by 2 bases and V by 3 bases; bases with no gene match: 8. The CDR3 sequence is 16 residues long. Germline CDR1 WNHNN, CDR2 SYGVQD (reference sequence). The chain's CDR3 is CASSDFTGEDTDTQYF. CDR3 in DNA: TGCGCCAGCAGTGATTTCACAGGGGAAGACACAGATACGCAGTATTTT.

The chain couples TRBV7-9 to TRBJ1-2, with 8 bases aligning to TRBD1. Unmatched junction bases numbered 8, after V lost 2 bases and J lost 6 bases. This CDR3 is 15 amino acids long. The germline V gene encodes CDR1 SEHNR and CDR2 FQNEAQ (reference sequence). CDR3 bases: TGTGCCAGCAGCTTACCAAAACAGGGGGAGGATGGCTACACCTTC. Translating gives CASSLPKQGEDGYTF.

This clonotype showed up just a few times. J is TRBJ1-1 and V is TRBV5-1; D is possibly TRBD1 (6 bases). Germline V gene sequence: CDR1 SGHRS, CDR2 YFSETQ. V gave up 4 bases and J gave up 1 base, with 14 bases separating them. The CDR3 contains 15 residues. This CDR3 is CASSDLQGGNTEAFF. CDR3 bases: TGCGCCAGCAGCGACCTACAGGGAGGGAACACTGAAGCTTTCTTT.

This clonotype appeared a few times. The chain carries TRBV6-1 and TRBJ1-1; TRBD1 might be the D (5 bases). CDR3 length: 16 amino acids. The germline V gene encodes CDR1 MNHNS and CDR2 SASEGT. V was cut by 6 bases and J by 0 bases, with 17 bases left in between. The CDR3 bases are TGTGCCAGCAGCTGGGCCGGGGGAGGGGTGAACACTGAAGCTTTCTTT. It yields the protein CASSWAGGGVNTEAFF.

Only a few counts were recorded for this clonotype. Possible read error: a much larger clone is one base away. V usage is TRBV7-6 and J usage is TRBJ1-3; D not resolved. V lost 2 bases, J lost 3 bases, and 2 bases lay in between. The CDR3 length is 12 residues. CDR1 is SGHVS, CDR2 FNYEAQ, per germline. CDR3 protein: CASSLYGNTIYF. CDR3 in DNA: TGTGCCAGCAGCTTATATGGAAACACCATATATTTT. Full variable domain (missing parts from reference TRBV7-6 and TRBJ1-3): GAGVSQSPRYKVTKRGQDVALRCDPISGHVSLYWYRQALGQGPEFLTYFNYEAQQDKSGLPNDRFSAERPEGSISTLTIQRTEQRDSAMYRCASSLYGNTIYFGEGSWLTVV.